This TCR beta chain was profiled in a study of blood T cell repertoires in COVID-19. Original processing methods: Estimation of nucleated cell counts relied on the amplification of reference gene primers. The assay was immunoSEQ multiplex PCR, and TCRdb's table has in-frame clones only and misses some. V and J calls and clone size are copied from that table; D and trimming were computed from the DNA. The sample shows approximately 260,000 clones, around 83% of them seen only once. The germline V gene has CDR1 MDHEN and CDR2 SYDVKM. This CDR3 is 13 amino acids long. J gave up 3 bases and V 10 bases, and 5 bases lay outside the gene matches.

The receptor comes from a man between 18 and 35 years old with active or convalescent COVID-19. J is TRBJ1-1 and V is TRBV28; 10 bases line up with TRBD1. The sample comprised peripheral blood. CDR3 amino acids: CATQTGGYTEAFF. The CDR3 bases are TGTGCCACGCAGACAGGGGGCTACACTGAAGCTTTCTTT. The full variable domain, in which reference TRBV28 and TRBJ1-1 provide the parts outside the CDR3, is DVKVTQSSRYLVKRTGEKVFLECVQDMDHENMFWYRQDPGLGLRLIYFSYDVKMKEKGDIPEGYSVSREKKERFSLILESASTNQTSMYLCATQTGGYTEAFFGQGTRLTVV.